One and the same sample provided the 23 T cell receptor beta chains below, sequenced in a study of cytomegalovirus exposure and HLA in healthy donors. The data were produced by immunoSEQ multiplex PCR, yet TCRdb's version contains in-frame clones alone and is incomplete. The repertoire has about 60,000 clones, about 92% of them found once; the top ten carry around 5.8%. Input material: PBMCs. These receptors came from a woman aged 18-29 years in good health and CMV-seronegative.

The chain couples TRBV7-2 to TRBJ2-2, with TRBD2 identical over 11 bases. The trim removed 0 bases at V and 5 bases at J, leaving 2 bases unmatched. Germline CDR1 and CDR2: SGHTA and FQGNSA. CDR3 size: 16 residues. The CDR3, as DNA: TGTGCCAGCAGCTTAGCTAGCGGGAGGGAGACCGGGGAGCTGTTTTTT. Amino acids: CASSLASGRETGELFF.

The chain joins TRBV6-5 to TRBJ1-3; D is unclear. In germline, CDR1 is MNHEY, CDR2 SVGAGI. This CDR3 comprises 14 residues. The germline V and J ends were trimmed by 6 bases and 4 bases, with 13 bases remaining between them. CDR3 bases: TGTGCCAGCAGGTCGGAGGCGGCGGGAAACACCATATATTTT. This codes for CASRSEAAGNTIYF.

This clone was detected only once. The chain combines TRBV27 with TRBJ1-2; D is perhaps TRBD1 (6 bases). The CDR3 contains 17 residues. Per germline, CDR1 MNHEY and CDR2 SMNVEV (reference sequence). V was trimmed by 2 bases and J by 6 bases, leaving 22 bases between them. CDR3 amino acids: CASSLTGGQRNRDGYTF. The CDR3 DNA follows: TGTGCCAGCAGTTTAACCGGCGGACAGCGGAATAGAGATGGCTACACCTTC.

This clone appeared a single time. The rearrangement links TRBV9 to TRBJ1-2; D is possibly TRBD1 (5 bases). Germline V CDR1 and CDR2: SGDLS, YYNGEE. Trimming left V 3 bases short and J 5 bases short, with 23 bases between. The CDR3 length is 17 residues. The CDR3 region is CASSATTQPGGVYGYTF. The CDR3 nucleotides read TGTGCCAGCAGCGCAACGACCCAACCGGGGGGGGTGTATGGCTACACCTTC. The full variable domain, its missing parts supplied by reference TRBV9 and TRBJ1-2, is DSGVTQTPKHLITATGQRVTLRCSPRSGDLSVYWYQQSLDQGLQFLIQYYNGEERAKGNILERFSAQQFPDLHSELNLSSLELGDSALYFCASSATTQPGGVYGYTFGSGTRLTVV.

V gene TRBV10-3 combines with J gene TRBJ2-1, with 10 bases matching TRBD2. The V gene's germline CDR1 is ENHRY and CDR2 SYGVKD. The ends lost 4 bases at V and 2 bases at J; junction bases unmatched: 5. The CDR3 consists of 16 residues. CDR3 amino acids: CAISGRTSGTYNEQFF. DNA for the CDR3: TGTGCCATCAGTGGAAGGACTAGCGGAACCTACAATGAGCAGTTCTTC.

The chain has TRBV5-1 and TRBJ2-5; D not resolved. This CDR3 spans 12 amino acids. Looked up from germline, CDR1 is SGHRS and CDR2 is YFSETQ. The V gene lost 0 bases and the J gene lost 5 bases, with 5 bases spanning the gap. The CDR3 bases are TGCGCCAGCAGCTTGGCGCAGGAGACCCAGTACTTC. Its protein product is CASSLAQETQYF.

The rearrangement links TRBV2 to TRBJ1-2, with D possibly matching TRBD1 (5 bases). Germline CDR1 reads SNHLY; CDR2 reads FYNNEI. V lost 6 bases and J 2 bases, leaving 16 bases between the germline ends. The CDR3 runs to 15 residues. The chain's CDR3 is CASSQTVSSNYGYTF. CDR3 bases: TGTGCCAGCAGCCAGACAGTCTCCTCCAACTATGGCTACACCTTC.

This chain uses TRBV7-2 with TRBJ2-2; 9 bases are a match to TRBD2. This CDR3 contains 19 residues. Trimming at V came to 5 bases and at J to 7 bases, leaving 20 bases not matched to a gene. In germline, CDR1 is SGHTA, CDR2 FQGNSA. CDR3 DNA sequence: TGTGCCAGCAGCCACAAGGGTTTACCAGCGGGAGGTGGAGTCGGGGAGCTGTTTTTT. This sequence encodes CASSHKGLPAGGGVGELFF.

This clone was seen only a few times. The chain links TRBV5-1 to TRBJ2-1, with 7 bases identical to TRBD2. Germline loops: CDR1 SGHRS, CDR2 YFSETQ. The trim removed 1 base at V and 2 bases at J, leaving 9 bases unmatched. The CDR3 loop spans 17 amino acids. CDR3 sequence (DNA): TGCGCCAGCAGCTTGAGTCTAATGGCGGGAGCCTACAATGAGCAGTTCTTC. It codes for CASSLSLMAGAYNEQFF.

The DNA of the CDR3 is TGTGCCAGCAGTGATATTTCCTCTGGGGCCAACGTCCTGACTTTC. This codes for CASSDISSGANVLTF. The rearrangement joins TRBV2 to TRBJ2-6; no firm D call. CDR3 length equals 15 residues. CDR1 and CDR2 (germline): SNHLY, FYNNEI. V lost 3 bases, J lost 0 bases, and 6 bases lay in between.

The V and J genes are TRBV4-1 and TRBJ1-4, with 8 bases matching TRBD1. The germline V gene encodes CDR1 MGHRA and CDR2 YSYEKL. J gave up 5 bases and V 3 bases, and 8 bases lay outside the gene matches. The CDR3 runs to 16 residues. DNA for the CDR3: TGCGCCAGCAGCCAGCTGCCGGGACAGGTCAATGAAAAACTGTTTTTT. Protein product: CASSQLPGQVNEKLFF.

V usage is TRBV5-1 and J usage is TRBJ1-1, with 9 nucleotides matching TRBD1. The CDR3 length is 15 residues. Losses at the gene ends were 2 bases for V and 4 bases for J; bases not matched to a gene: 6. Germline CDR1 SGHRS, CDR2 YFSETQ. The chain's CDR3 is CASSFAGTGSTEAFF. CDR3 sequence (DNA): TGCGCCAGCAGCTTCGCCGGGACAGGGTCCACTGAAGCTTTCTTT.

CDR3 residues: CASRPGGVAGELFF. CDR3 coding DNA: TGTGCCAGTAGGCCAGGAGGAGTGGCCGGGGAGCTGTTTTTT. The V call is TRBV19, the J call TRBJ2-2, with D tentatively TRBD2 (5 bases). Germline lookup yields CDR1 LNHDA and CDR2 SQIVND (reference sequence). CDR3 length: 14 amino acids. V gave up 6 bases and J gave up 6 bases, with 14 bases separating them. The complete variable domain, with remaining parts taken from reference TRBV19 and TRBJ2-2, reads DGGITQSPKYLFRKEGQNVTLSCEQNLNHDAMYWYRQDPGQGLRLIYYSQIVNDFQKGDIAEGYSVSREKKESFPLTVTSAQKNPTAFYLCASRPGGVAGELFFGEGSRLTVL.

CDR3 region: CASAEGALQETQYF. In DNA, the CDR3 is TGTGCCAGCGCTGAGGGTGCGCTGCAAGAGACCCAGTACTTC. The V call is TRBV7-2, the J call TRBJ2-5; a weak D match, TRBD2 (5 bases). Trimming left V 8 bases short and J 2 bases short, with 15 bases between. The germline CDR1 and CDR2 sequences are SGHTA and FQGNSA. This CDR3 is built from 14 residues.

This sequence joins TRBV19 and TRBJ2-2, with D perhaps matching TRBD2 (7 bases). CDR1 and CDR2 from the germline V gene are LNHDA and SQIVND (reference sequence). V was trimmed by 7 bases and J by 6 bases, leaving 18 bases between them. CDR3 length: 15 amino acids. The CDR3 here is CASTMGGRGSGELFF. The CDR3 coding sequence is TGTGCCAGTACCATGGGGGGGCGCGGGTCCGGGGAGCTGTTTTTT.

The CDR3 region has the DNA TGTGCTAGTGGTTTGGTTCCCAGGGGAGGGGTATACAGGGAGCATACTGAAGCTTTCTTT. Protein: CASGLVPRGGVYREHTEAFF. The chain couples TRBV12-5 to TRBJ1-1; possible D gene TRBD1, 6 bases. There are 20 residues in the CDR3. Trimming stripped 0 bases from V and 5 bases from J, with 28 bases between. CDR1 and CDR2 (germline): LGHNT, FRNRAP.

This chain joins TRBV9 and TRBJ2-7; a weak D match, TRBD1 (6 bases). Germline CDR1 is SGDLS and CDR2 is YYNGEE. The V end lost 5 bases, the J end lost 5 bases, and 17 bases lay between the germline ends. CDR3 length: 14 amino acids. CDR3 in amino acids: CASSYRVSGDEQYF. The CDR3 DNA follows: TGTGCCAGCAGTTACAGGGTGAGCGGAGACGAGCAGTACTTC.

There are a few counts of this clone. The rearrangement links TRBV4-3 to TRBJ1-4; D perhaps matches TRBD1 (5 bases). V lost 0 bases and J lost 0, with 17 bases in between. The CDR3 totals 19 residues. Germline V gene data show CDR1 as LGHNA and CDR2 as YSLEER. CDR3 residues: CASSQDMSRGYSTNEKLFF. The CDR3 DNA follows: TGCGCCAGCAGCCAAGATATGAGCCGGGGGTATTCAACTAATGAAAAACTGTTTTTT.

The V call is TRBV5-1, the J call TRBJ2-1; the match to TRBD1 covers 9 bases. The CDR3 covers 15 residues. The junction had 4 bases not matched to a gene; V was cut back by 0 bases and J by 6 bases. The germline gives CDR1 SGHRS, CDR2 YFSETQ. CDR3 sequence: CASSLGTGALNEQFF. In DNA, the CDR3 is TGCGCCAGCAGCTTGGGGACAGGGGCCCTCAATGAGCAGTTCTTC.

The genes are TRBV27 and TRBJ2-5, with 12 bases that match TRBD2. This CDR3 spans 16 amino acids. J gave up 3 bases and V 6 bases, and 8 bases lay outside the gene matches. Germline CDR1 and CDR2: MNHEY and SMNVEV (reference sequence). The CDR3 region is CASRVTLAGGKETQYF. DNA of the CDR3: TGTGCCAGCAGGGTCACTCTAGCGGGGGGGAAAGAGACCCAGTACTTC.

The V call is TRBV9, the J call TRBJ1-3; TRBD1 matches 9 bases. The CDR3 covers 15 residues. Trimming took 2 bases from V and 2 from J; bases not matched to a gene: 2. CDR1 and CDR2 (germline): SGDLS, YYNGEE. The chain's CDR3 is CASSVRDRAGNTIYF. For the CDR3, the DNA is TGTGCCAGCAGCGTCAGGGACAGGGCTGGAAACACCATATATTTT.

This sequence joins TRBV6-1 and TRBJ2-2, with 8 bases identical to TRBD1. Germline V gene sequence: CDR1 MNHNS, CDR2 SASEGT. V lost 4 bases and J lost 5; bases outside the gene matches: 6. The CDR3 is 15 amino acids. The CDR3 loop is CASSAVTGGTGELFF. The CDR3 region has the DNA TGTGCCAGCAGTGCTGTAACAGGGGGAACCGGGGAGCTGTTTTTT.

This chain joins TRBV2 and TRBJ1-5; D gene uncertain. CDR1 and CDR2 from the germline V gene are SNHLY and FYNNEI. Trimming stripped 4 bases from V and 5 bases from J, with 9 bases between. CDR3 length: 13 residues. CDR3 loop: CASSGPGYQPQHF. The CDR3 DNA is TGTGCCAGCAGTGGACCAGGCTATCAGCCCCAGCATTTT.